One and the same sample provided the 24 T cell receptor beta chains below, sequenced in a study of vaccination and CD4 T cells after COVID-19. Sequenced with the Oncomine TCR Beta short-read assay was DNA taken from cultured CD4+ T cells. A single record per CDR3 protein comes from TCRdb applying MiXCR to the PCR reads. The sample carries roughly 11,000 distinct CDR3 sequences, 50% to 75% recorded once. Treatment specified: approximately 11-day PBMC culture with coronavirus spike peptide pools or control peptides (ViraFEST assay). These TCRs' antigens remain unknown. The specimen sequenced was CD4+ T cells from blood, cultured in vitro. These TCRs come from a human donor who had recovered from COVID-19.

The J gene is TRBJ1-1, the V gene TRBV27, with D possibly matching TRBD1 (5 bases). The CDR3 has 14 residues. V gave up 0 bases and J gave up 4 bases, with 9 bases separating them. CDR1 is MNHEY and CDR2 is SMNVEV in the germline V gene (reference sequence). Here the CDR3 DNA reads TGTGCCAGCAGTTTATCCGACAGTGGCACTGAAGCTTTCTTT. Protein sequence: CASSLSDSGTEAFF.

The V gene is TRBV24-1, the J gene TRBJ2-1; TRBD2 aligns across 9 bases. J was trimmed by 8 bases and V by 0 bases; bases with no gene match: 13. This CDR3 comprises 18 residues. Germline V CDR1 and CDR2: KGHDR, SFDVKD. The CDR3 region has the DNA TGTGCCACCAGTGATTTGCAGGTAGCGGGGGCCCGAAGGGATGAGCAGTTCTTC. Protein: CATSDLQVAGARRDEQFF.

This clonotype was counted a few times. The chain couples TRBV6-1 to TRBJ1-1; a weak D match, TRBD1 (5 bases). Per germline, CDR1 MNHNS and CDR2 SASEGT. V dropped 10 bases and J dropped 3 bases, with 15 bases sitting between them. CDR3 length: 13 residues. The CDR3 DNA follows: TGTGCCACCACTAGGGGTAGGGACACTGAAGCTTTCTTT. It specifies CATTRGRDTEAFF.

This clonotype was counted a single time. V is TRBV6-2 or TRBV6-3 and J is TRBJ2-3, with D perhaps matching TRBD2 (5 bases). CDR3 length: 13 residues. With 10 bases removed from V and 4 bases from J, the gap between germline ends came to 15 bases. Germline CDR1 reads MNHEY; CDR2 reads SVGEGT. CDR3 nucleotides: TGTGCCACCCGACGGGATCCGGCAGATACGCAGTATTTT. Translating it yields CATRRDPADTQYF.

This chain joins TRBV7-9 and TRBJ1-1; no definite D call. The germline gives CDR1 SEHNR, CDR2 FQNEAQ (reference sequence). This CDR3 spans 13 amino acids. V was shortened by 2 bases and J by 9 bases, with 13 bases between the two germline ends. The CDR3 is CASSLTEQRKAFF. CDR3 DNA sequence: TGTGCCAGCAGCTTAACCGAACAGCGAAAAGCTTTCTTT.

This chain uses TRBV24-1 with TRBJ2-3; 7 bases align to TRBD2. The CDR3 loop spans 14 amino acids. Germline trimming cut 5 bases from V and 7 bases from J; bases unmatched to any gene: 8. Germline values: CDR1 KGHDR, CDR2 SFDVKD. The CDR3 spells CATSGSGEVHTQYF. In DNA, the CDR3 is TGTGCCACCAGTGGAAGCGGGGAGGTGCATACGCAGTATTTT.

CDR3 sequence reads: CSVDRGNTEAFF. For the CDR3, the DNA is TGCAGCGTCGACAGGGGGAACACTGAAGCTTTCTTT. J is TRBJ1-1 and V is TRBV29-1; the match to TRBD1 covers 8 bases. J gave up 1 base and V 6 bases, and 1 base lay outside the gene matches. Germline CDR1 reads SQVTM; CDR2 reads ANQGSEA. This CDR3 has 12 residues.

The CDR3, as DNA: TGCAGTGCTAGTGAAAAGGGGGGAATAGGTGGCTACACCTTC. Translating it yields CSASEKGGIGGYTF. This chain links TRBV20-1 with TRBJ1-2; D possibly corresponds to TRBD1 (6 bases). CDR3 length equals 14 residues. The V gene's germline CDR1 is DFQATT and CDR2 SNEGSKA (reference sequence). Trimming took off 3 bases at V and 7 bases at J, with 18 bases between the two ends.

The V gene is TRBV4-2, the J gene TRBJ1-1; D gene uncertain. Germline V lookup: CDR1 LGHNA, CDR2 YNFKEQ. The V end lost 3 bases, the J end lost 2 bases, and 10 bases lay between the germline ends. The CDR3 runs to 14 residues. CDR3 nucleotides: TGTGCCAGCAGCCAGACCGGGCCCAACACTGAAGCTTTCTTT. Its protein product is CASSQTGPNTEAFF.

This clonotype showed up just a few times. The chain recombines TRBV20-1 with TRBJ2-2, with 11 bases identical to TRBD2. CDR3 length: 16 residues. The trim removed 0 bases at V and 1 base at J, leaving 1 base unmatched. Germline-derived CDR1 and CDR2 are DFQATT and SNEGSKA (reference sequence). The CDR3 nucleotides read TGCAGTGCTAGAGAGGGGACTAGCGGGAACACCGGGGAGCTGTTTTTT. Its translation is CSAREGTSGNTGELFF.

V is TRBV5-1 and J is TRBJ2-5; no clear D gene. Germline CDR1 and CDR2: SGHRS and YFSETQ. Trimming removed 2 bases at V and 5 bases at J, with 10 bases between. The length of the CDR3 is 13 residues. The CDR3 region is CASSFRGLETQYF. The CDR3 bases are TGCGCCAGCAGCTTTCGCGGCCTGGAGACCCAGTACTTC. The variable domain in full, completed from reference TRBV5-1 and TRBJ2-5, reads KAGVTQTPRYLIKTRGQQVTLSCSPISGHRSVSWYQQTPGQGLQFLFEYFSETQRNKGNFPGRFSGRQFSNSRSEMNVSTLELGDSALYLCASSFRGLETQYFGPGTRLLVL.

The chain recombines TRBV5-5 with TRBJ1-1, with 9 bases lining up with TRBD1. Germline-derived CDR1 and CDR2 are SGHKS and YYEKEE (reference sequence). The CDR3 has 14 amino acids. V lost 3 bases, J lost 6 bases, and 6 bases stayed unmatched. The CDR3 spells CASSSTGGWAEAFF. The DNA of the CDR3 is TGTGCCAGCAGCTCTACAGGGGGCTGGGCTGAAGCTTTCTTT.

This clonotype was detected once. CDR3 residues: CASSQETGGAGVGYTF. The CDR3 DNA is TGCGCCAGCAGCCAGGAGACAGGGGGGGCTGGGGTTGGCTACACCTTC. The chain combines TRBV4-1 with TRBJ1-2; the match to TRBD1 covers 9 bases. Germline V gene lookup returns CDR1 MGHRA and CDR2 YSYEKL. The ends lost 3 bases at V and 7 bases at J; junction bases unmatched: 12. The CDR3 has 16 residues.

This clonotype was counted only a few times. The chain joins TRBV10-3 to TRBJ1-2; possibly TRBD1 for D (6 bases). CDR3 size: 14 residues. V was cut by 8 bases and J by 3 bases, with 16 bases left in between. The germline CDR1 and CDR2 sequences are ENHRY and SYGVKD. CDR3 residues: CAIRPTGMDYGYTF. In DNA form, the CDR3 reads TGTGCCATCCGACCAACAGGGATGGACTATGGCTACACCTTC.

This clonotype was detected only once. This rearrangement joins TRBV20-1 to TRBJ2-3; 11 nucleotides agree with TRBD2. CDR1 and CDR2 (germline): DFQATT, SNEGSKA (reference sequence). The CDR3 totals 15 residues. V shed 4 bases and J 0 bases; nucleotides not matched to a gene: 3. CDR3 region: CSATRLAGSTDTQYF. The CDR3, as DNA: TGCAGTGCTACTCGACTAGCGGGGAGCACAGATACGCAGTATTTT.

The chain recombines TRBV6-5 with TRBJ1-1, with unresolved D. This CDR3 has 15 residues. Germline CDR1 and CDR2: MNHEY and SVGAGI. V shed 0 bases and J shed 5 bases, with 13 bases lying between them. As DNA, the CDR3 is TGTGCCAGCAGTTACTCTGGCAGGTGGGATACTGAAGCTTTCTTT. Protein sequence: CASSYSGRWDTEAFF.

This chain joins TRBV2 and TRBJ2-7; 12 bases line up with TRBD2. The CDR3 extends over 14 amino acids. J lost 8 bases, V lost 5 bases, and 7 bases had no gene match. CDR1 is SNHLY and CDR2 is FYNNEI in the germline V gene. CDR3 sequence reads: CASSLTSGGSKQYF. DNA for the CDR3: TGTGCCAGCAGTCTGACTAGCGGGGGCTCTAAGCAGTACTTC.

This chain links TRBV18 with TRBJ2-7; 7 bases match TRBD1. J was trimmed by 3 bases and V by 4 bases; bases with no gene match: 3. CDR3 size: 13 residues. Germline loops: CDR1 KGHSH, CDR2 LQKENI. CDR3 bases: TGTGCCAGCTCACGTTCAGGGGGCTACGAGCAGTACTTC. It translates to CASSRSGGYEQYF.

Only a few counts were recorded for this clonotype. This chain uses TRBV7-8 with TRBJ1-2, with D uncertain. The V and J ends lost 5 bases and 5 bases respectively, with 24 bases between them. The germline V gene has CDR1 SGHVS and CDR2 FQNEAQ. The CDR3 has 17 residues. CDR3 in amino acids: CASSPRVLGPDGYGYTF. CDR3 in DNA: TGTGCCAGCAGCCCCCGGGTTCTCGGCCCCGATGGGTATGGCTACACCTTC.

The chain links TRBV18 to TRBJ2-7; TRBD1 matches at 10 bases. Germline V lookup: CDR1 KGHSH, CDR2 LQKENI. The CDR3 contains 15 residues. V was pared by 1 base and J by 4 bases, with 4 bases of the junction left unmatched. The CDR3 nucleotides read TGTGCCAGCTCACCACTGGGGGGACAGGGGTACGAGCAGTACTTC. Translated, it gives CASSPLGGQGYEQYF.

J is TRBJ2-1 and V is TRBV21-1; the table assigns TRBD2, which was not confirmed against the DNA. TRBV21-1 is labeled a pseudogene. The CDR3 is 17 residues long. CDR3 nucleotide sequence: TGTGCCAGCAGCAAATCCAGGACTAGCGAGAGATACAATGAGCAGTTCTTC. Translated: CASSKSRTSERYNEQFF.

The V and J genes are TRBV12-3 or TRBV12-4 and TRBJ2-3, with TRBD2 matching 10 bases. The CDR3 loop spans 16 amino acids. V shed 5 bases and J 0 bases; nucleotides not matched to a gene: 5. The CDR3 region has the DNA TGTGCCAGCAGTGTCTCTAGCGGGGGAAGCACAGATACGCAGTATTTT. Encoded protein: CASSVSSGGSTDTQYF.

The chain joins TRBV6-2 or TRBV6-3 to TRBJ1-1; no clear D gene. The CDR3 runs to 11 residues. Germline CDR1 and CDR2: MNHEY and SVGEGT. V was cut by 10 bases and J by 7 bases, with 13 bases left in between. This chain's CDR3 is CATGIGLEAFF. For the CDR3, the DNA is TGTGCCACCGGAATAGGACTTGAAGCTTTCTTT.

The chain joins TRBV9 to TRBJ1-1; D remains unclear. V was cut by 0 bases and J by 3 bases, with 6 bases left in between. Per the germline V gene, CDR1 is SGDLS and CDR2 is YYNGEE. The CDR3 has 13 amino acids. CDR3 bases: TGTGCCAGCAGCGTAGCAACAGACACTGAAGCTTTCTTT. The encoded protein is CASSVATDTEAFF.